This T cell receptor (beta chain) was retrieved from a study of blood T cell repertoires in COVID-19. Participant age was roughly 18 to 95 years, and participants resided in around 24 US areas. Before being deemed recovered, Cohort 3 donors had two negative PCRs, clearance, or symptom resolution. CDR3 size: 13 residues. With 4 bases removed from V and 7 bases from J, the gap between germline ends came to 14 bases. Germline-derived CDR1 and CDR2 are SGDLS and YYNGEE. In the study's own analysis: Amplifying reference gene primers gave estimates of nucleated cell counts. The repertoire was sequenced with immunoSEQ multiplex PCR; TCRdb's copy has only in-frame clones and lacks some. The D gene and trimming were derived from the DNA, and the V and J assignments and clone size from that table. The sample holds roughly 250,000 clones, approximately 90% seen once.

V usage is TRBV9 and J usage is TRBJ1-2; D is unresolved. Sequencing was done on a sample of PBMCs or T cells enriched from blood (not recorded which). The clonotype comes from a woman under 30 who had recovered from COVID-19. The CDR3 sequence: CASSSSGFSGYTF. The DNA for the CDR3 is TGTGCCAGCAGCTCGTCCGGGTTCTCTGGCTACACCTTC. The variable domain in full, completed from reference TRBV9 and TRBJ1-2, reads DSGVTQTPKHLITATGQRVTLRCSPRSGDLSVYWYQQSLDQGLQFLIQYYNGEERAKGNILERFSAQQFPDLHSELNLSSLELGDSALYFCASSSSGFSGYTFGSGTRLTVV.